Each of the 23 T cell receptor beta chains below was sequenced from the same sample in a study of CD8 T cells in ankylosing spondylitis. TCRdb re-analysed the 5' RACE reads in MiXCR, keeping a single row per CDR3 protein. The sample includes more than 110,000 distinct CDR3 sequences, more than 7% of them seen just once. The source material was synovial fluid, either unsorted or a sorted T cell fraction (not recorded which). The source of these receptors is a male donor with ankylosing spondylitis.

The J gene is TRBJ2-7, the V gene TRBV11-2, with D perhaps matching TRBD1 or TRBD2 (5 bases each). The germline gives CDR1 SGHAT, CDR2 FQNNGV. Trimming removed 4 bases at V and 2 bases at J, with 18 bases between. The CDR3 has 16 amino acids. The CDR3 DNA reads TGTGCCAGCAGCTCCCCCCCGGGACGGAGCACCTACGAGCAGTACTTC. It is translated as CASSSPPGRSTYEQYF.

The rearrangement links TRBV3-1 to TRBJ1-4, with 8 bases aligning to TRBD1. Trimming removed 4 bases from V and 10 bases from J; junction bases left unmatched: 8. Germline V lookup: CDR1 LGHDT, CDR2 YNNKEL (reference sequence). There are 14 residues in the CDR3. CDR3 DNA sequence: TGTGCCAGCAGCCTCGGCCGGACAGGGCGAAAACTGTTTTTT. Protein: CASSLGRTGRKLFF.

This clonotype appeared a few times. The genes are TRBV7-9 and TRBJ2-1, with a possible D match to TRBD2 (6 bases). The CDR3 contains 15 residues. The germline V gene encodes CDR1 SEHNR and CDR2 FQNEAQ (reference sequence). Trimming shortened V by 5 bases and J by 7 bases, and 18 bases separated the two germline ends. The CDR3 sequence: CASSARLGPLNEQFF. DNA for the CDR3: TGTGCCAGCAGCGCCAGACTAGGACCCTTGAATGAGCAGTTCTTC.

This clonotype showed up many times. The chain has TRBV20-1 and TRBJ2-7; the D call may be TRBD1 or TRBD2 (5 bases each). The length of the CDR3 is 12 residues. The germline V and J ends were trimmed by 6 bases and 4 bases, with 13 bases remaining between them. Germline values: CDR1 DFQATT, CDR2 SNEGSKA (reference sequence). The CDR3, as DNA: TGCAGTGCCACAGGACTGAAATACGAGCAGTACTTC. Its protein product is CSATGLKYEQYF.

This clonotype was picked up many times. The chain employs TRBV3-1 and TRBJ2-1, with 8 bases lining up with TRBD2. V was clipped by 1 base and J by 4 bases; unmatched bases: 6. The CDR3 length is 16 residues. In germline, CDR1 is LGHDT, CDR2 YNNKEL (reference sequence). CDR3 in DNA: TGTGCCAGCAGCCAAGTCTCCAGCGGGGGATACAATGAGCAGTTCTTC. The encoded protein is CASSQVSSGGYNEQFF.

This clonotype was found a few times. This chain joins TRBV5-5 and TRBJ1-2, with 11 bases matching TRBD1. With 5 bases clipped from V and 4 bases from J, the junction kept 7 bases outside the gene matches. The CDR3 contains 15 residues. Germline-derived CDR1 and CDR2 are SGHKS and YYEKEE (reference sequence). CDR3 in DNA: TGTGCCAGCAGTTTCGGACAGGGGGCAGCCTATGGCTACACCTTC. Translating gives CASSFGQGAAYGYTF.

This clonotype has only a few counts. The J gene is TRBJ1-1, the V gene TRBV6-2 or TRBV6-3; no clear D. Per germline, CDR1 MNHEY and CDR2 SVGEGT. The CDR3 length is 11 residues. Trimming removed 6 bases from V and 7 bases from J, with 9 bases in between. DNA for the CDR3: TGTGCCAGCAGGGATAGAAGTGAAGCTTTCTTT. This encodes CASRDRSEAFF.

V is TRBV2 and J is TRBJ2-3; 10 positions agree with TRBD1. The CDR3 totals 16 residues. Germline CDR1 SNHLY, CDR2 FYNNEI. After removal of 5 bases from V and 2 bases from J, the junction contained 7 bases not matched to a gene. The CDR3 region is CASSFTGTGVTDTQYF. The CDR3 bases are TGTGCCAGCAGTTTCACCGGGACAGGGGTCACAGATACGCAGTATTTT. Full variable domain (outside the CDR3, taken from reference TRBV2 and TRBJ2-3): EPEVTQTPSHQVTQMGQEVILRCVPISNHLYFYWYRQILGQKVEFLVSFYNNEISEKSEIFDDQFSVERPDGSNFTLKIRSTKLEDSAMYFCASSFTGTGVTDTQYFGPGTRLTVL.

In its sample, this clonotype was seen many times. CDR3 region: CASSLRQGKEAFF. CDR3 nucleotide sequence: TGTGCCAGCAGCTTGAGACAGGGCAAAGAAGCTTTCTTT. The chain recombines TRBV11-1 with TRBJ1-1; 7 positions match TRBD1. The CDR3 spans 13 residues. Unmatched junction bases numbered 6, after V lost 3 bases and J lost 8 bases. CDR1 is SGHAT and CDR2 is FQDESV in the germline V gene (reference sequence).

This clonotype showed up many times. The chain carries TRBV4-3 and TRBJ2-2; D uncertain. Germline lookup yields CDR1 LGHNA and CDR2 YSLEER. The CDR3 loop spans 16 amino acids. Trimming cost V 0 bases and J 4 bases, with 12 bases left between them. The CDR3, as DNA: TGCGCCAGCAGCCAAGATAACCGACCAGGCACCGGGGAGCTGTTTTTT. Protein product: CASSQDNRPGTGELFF.

The sample holds many counts of this clonotype. The chain is built from TRBV5-1 and TRBJ2-7; 7 bases fit TRBD1. The trim removed 4 bases at V and 6 bases at J, leaving 7 bases unmatched. The germline V gene encodes CDR1 SGHRS and CDR2 YFSETQ. This CDR3 has 13 residues. The CDR3 sequence: CASSITGVREQYF. The CDR3 DNA follows: TGCGCCAGCAGCATAACAGGGGTCCGCGAGCAGTACTTC.

The chain uses TRBV18 and TRBJ2-1; TRBD1 matches 9 bases. Germline V lookup: CDR1 KGHSH, CDR2 LQKENI. The CDR3 is 14 residues long. J gave up 8 bases and V 3 bases, and 5 bases lay outside the gene matches. The CDR3: CASSPGQGRHEQFF. The CDR3, as DNA: TGTGCCAGCTCACCGGGACAGGGCAGGCATGAGCAGTTCTTC. The full variable domain, its missing parts supplied by reference TRBV18 and TRBJ2-1, is NAGVMQNPRHLVRRRGQEARLRCSPMKGHSHVYWYRQLPEEGLKFMVYLQKENIIDESGMPKERFSAEFPKEGPSILRIQQVVRGDSAAYFCASSPGQGRHEQFFGPGTRLTVL.

This clonotype has just a few counts. This chain links TRBV2 with TRBJ2-3; D is possibly TRBD1 or TRBD2 (6 bases each). V lost 6 bases and J 4 bases, leaving 14 bases between the germline ends. The germline gives CDR1 SNHLY, CDR2 FYNNEI. The CDR3 consists of 14 residues. The CDR3 nucleotides read TGTGCCAGCAGCGCTACAGGGAGGTCAGATACGCAGTATTTT. It specifies CASSATGRSDTQYF.

This clonotype was detected many times. The chain carries TRBV2 and TRBJ2-3; no clear D. The CDR3 contains 12 residues. Per the germline V gene, CDR1 is SNHLY and CDR2 is FYNNEI. Trimming removed 7 bases at V and 4 bases at J, with 9 bases between. CDR3 coding DNA: TGTGCCAGCAAGCTGGCTCCAGATACGCAGTATTTT. It encodes CASKLAPDTQYF.

This clonotype was recorded at least ten times. V gene TRBV6-2 or TRBV6-3 combines with J gene TRBJ2-1; 8 bases line up with TRBD1. This CDR3 is 14 amino acids long. Unmatched junction bases numbered 9, after V lost 9 bases and J lost 5 bases. CDR1 is MNHEY and CDR2 is SVGEGT in the germline V gene. CDR3 bases: TGTGCCAGTACTACCGGGACAGGCCACAATGAGCAGTTCTTC. It yields the protein CASTTGTGHNEQFF.

A few counts support this clonotype. The V and J genes are TRBV29-1 and TRBJ2-7; D is unresolved. Looked up from germline, CDR1 is SQVTM and CDR2 is ANQGSEA. This CDR3 is built from 11 residues. V was cut by 5 bases and J by 2 bases, with 7 bases left in between. CDR3 sequence: CSVLVTYEQYF. Written as DNA, the CDR3 is TGCAGCGTTTTAGTTACCTACGAGCAGTACTTC.

This clonotype was counted ten times or more. This chain connects TRBV10-3 to TRBJ2-1; 11 bases map to TRBD2. The CDR3 sequence is 15 residues long. Germline V gene data show CDR1 as ENHRY and CDR2 as SYGVKD. Trimming took 8 bases from V and 6 from J; bases not matched to a gene: 9. The CDR3 loop reads CAIALAGGTGNEQFF. The CDR3 DNA reads as TGTGCCATCGCTTTAGCGGGAGGGACGGGCAATGAGCAGTTCTTC.

The rearrangement joins TRBV28 to TRBJ1-4; 7 nucleotides line up with TRBD1. The CDR3 totals 13 residues. Trimming took 5 bases from V and 7 from J; bases not matched to a gene: 4. Germline values: CDR1 MDHEN, CDR2 SYDVKM. CDR3 protein: CASSEQGFEKLFF. CDR3 coding DNA: TGTGCCAGCAGTGAACAGGGGTTTGAAAAACTGTTTTTT.

The gene calls are TRBV6-2 or TRBV6-3 and TRBJ2-7, with TRBD2 matching over 8 bases. Germline assignment: CDR1 MNHEY and CDR2 SVGEGT. V lost 0 bases, J lost 3 bases, and 7 bases stayed unmatched. CDR3 length: 16 amino acids. The CDR3 loop is CASSYSSSGSRYEQYF. In DNA form, the CDR3 reads TGTGCCAGCAGTTACTCGTCCAGCGGGAGCCGCTACGAGCAGTACTTC.

Many counts were recorded for this clonotype. J is TRBJ1-4 and V is TRBV28; D uncertain. CDR1 and CDR2 (germline): MDHEN, SYDVKM. Trimming left V 4 bases short and J 6 bases short, with 18 bases between. CDR3 length: 16 residues. The CDR3 sequence is CASSSPAPGWDEKLFF. Written as DNA, the CDR3 is TGTGCCAGCAGTTCTCCAGCACCGGGGTGGGATGAAAAACTGTTTTTT. Full variable domain (missing parts from reference TRBV28 and TRBJ1-4): DVKVTQSSRYLVKRTGEKVFLECVQDMDHENMFWYRQDPGLGLRLIYFSYDVKMKEKGDIPEGYSVSREKKERFSLILESASTNQTSMYLCASSSPAPGWDEKLFFGSGTQLSVL.

This clonotype has a count of ten or more. The gene calls are TRBV5-1 and TRBJ1-6; perhaps TRBD1 as D (5 bases). CDR1 is SGHRS and CDR2 is YFSETQ in the germline V gene. The V and J ends lost 1 base and 7 bases respectively, with 12 bases between them. The CDR3 is 15 amino acids. CDR3: CASSLMGGRNSPLHF. The CDR3 DNA reads TGCGCCAGCAGCTTGATGGGGGGAAGGAATTCACCCCTCCACTTT.

The sample holds a few counts of this clonotype. This sequence joins TRBV5-6 and TRBJ1-1; D ambiguous. The germline V gene encodes CDR1 SGHDT and CDR2 YYEEEE. This CDR3 comprises 11 residues. V was trimmed by 1 base and J by 8 bases, leaving 6 bases between them. In DNA form, the CDR3 reads TGTGCCAGCAGCTTGAGGAAGGAAGCTTTCTTT. Protein product: CASSLRKEAFF.

This clonotype was counted only a few times. The rearrangement joins TRBV11-2 to TRBJ2-5; maybe TRBD2 (6 bases). CDR3 length: 13 residues. V was cut by 4 bases and J by 7 bases, with 13 bases left in between. Germline V CDR1 and CDR2: SGHAT, FQNNGV. CDR3 loop: CASSSGRQGTQYF. CDR3 in DNA: TGTGCCAGCAGCTCAGGGAGGCAGGGGACCCAGTACTTC.